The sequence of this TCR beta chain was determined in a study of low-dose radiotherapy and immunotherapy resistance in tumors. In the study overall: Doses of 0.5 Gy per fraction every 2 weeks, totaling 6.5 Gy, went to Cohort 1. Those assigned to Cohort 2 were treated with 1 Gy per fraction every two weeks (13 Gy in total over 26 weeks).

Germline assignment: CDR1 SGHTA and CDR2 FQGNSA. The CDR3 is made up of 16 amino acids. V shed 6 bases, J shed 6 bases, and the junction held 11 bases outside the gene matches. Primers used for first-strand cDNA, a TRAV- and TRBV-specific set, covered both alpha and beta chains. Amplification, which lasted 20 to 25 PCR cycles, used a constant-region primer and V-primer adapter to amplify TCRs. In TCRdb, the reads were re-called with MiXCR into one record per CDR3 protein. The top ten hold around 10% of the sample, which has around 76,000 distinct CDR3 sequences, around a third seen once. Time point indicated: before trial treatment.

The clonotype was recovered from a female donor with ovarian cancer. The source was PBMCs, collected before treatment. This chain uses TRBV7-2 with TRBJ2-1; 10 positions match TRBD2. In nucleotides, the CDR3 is TGTGCCAGCAGTTACAGCGGGGGGGGCGTGTCCAATGAGCAGTTCTTC. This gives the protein CASSYSGGGVSNEQFF.